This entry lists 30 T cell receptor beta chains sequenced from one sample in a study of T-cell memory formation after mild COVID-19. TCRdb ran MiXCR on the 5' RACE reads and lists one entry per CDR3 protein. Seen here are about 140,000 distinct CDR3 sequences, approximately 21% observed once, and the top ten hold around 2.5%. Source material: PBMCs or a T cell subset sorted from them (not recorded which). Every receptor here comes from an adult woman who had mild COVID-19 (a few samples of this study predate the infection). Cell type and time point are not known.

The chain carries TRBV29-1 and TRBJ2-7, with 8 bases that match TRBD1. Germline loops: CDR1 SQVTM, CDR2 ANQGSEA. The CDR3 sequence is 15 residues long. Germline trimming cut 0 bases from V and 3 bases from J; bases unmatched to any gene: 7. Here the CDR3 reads CSVEDRGRGLYEQYF. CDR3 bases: TGCAGCGTTGAAGATCGAGGCAGGGGGCTCTACGAGCAGTACTTC.

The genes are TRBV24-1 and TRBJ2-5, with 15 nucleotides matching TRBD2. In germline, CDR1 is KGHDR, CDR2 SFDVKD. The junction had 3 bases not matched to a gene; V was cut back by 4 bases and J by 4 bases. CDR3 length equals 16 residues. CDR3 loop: CATSDQGLAGGETQYF. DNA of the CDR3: TGTGCCACCAGTGACCAGGGACTAGCGGGAGGAGAGACCCAGTACTTC.

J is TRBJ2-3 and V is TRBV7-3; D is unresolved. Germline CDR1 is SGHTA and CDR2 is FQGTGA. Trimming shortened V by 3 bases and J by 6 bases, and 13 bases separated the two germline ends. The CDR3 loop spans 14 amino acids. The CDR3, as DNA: TGTGCCAGCAGCTTGTTAATCGATGGGGATACGCAGTATTTT. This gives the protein CASSLLIDGDTQYF.

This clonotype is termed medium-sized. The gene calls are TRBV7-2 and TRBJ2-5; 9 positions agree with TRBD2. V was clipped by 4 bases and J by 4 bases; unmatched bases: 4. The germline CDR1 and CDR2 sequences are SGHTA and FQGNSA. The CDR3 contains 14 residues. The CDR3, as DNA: TGTGCCAGCAGCTACGGGACTAGCCGAGAGACCCAGTACTTC. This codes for CASSYGTSRETQYF.

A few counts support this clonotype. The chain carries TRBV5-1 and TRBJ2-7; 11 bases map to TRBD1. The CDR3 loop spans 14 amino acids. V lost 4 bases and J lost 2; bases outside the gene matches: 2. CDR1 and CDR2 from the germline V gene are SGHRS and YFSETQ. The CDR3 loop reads CASSAGQGAYEQYF. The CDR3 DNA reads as TGCGCCAGCAGCGCGGGACAGGGGGCCTACGAGCAGTACTTC. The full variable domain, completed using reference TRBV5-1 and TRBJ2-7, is KAGVTQTPRYLIKTRGQQVTLSCSPISGHRSVSWYQQTPGQGLQFLFEYFSETQRNKGNFPGRFSGRQFSNSRSEMNVSTLELGDSALYLCASSAGQGAYEQYFGPGTRLTVT.

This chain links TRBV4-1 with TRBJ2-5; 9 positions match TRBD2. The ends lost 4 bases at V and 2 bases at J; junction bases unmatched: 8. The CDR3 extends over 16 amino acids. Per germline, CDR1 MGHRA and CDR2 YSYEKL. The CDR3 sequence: CASSRFSGGFQETQYF. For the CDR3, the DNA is TGCGCCAGCAGCCGGTTTAGCGGGGGTTTTCAAGAGACCCAGTACTTC.

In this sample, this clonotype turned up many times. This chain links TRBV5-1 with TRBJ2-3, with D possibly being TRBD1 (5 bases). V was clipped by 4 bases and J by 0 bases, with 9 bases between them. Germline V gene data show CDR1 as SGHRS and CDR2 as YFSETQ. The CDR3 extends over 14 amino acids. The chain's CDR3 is CASSNRLSTDTQYF. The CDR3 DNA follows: TGCGCCAGCAGCAACAGGCTTAGCACAGATACGCAGTATTTT.

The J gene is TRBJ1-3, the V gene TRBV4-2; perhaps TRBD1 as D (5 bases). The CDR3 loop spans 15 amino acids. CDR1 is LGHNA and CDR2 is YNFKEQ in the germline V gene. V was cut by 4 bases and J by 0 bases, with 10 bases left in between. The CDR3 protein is CASSPQVNSGNTIYF. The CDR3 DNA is TGTGCCAGCAGCCCACAGGTTAACTCTGGAAACACCATATATTTT.

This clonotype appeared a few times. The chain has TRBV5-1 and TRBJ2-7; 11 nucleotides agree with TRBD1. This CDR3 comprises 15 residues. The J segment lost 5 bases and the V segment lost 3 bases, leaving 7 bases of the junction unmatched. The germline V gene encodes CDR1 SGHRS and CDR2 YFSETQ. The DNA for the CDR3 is TGCGCCAGCAGCTGGATAGGACAGGGGGCCCACGAGCAGTACTTC. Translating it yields CASSWIGQGAHEQYF.

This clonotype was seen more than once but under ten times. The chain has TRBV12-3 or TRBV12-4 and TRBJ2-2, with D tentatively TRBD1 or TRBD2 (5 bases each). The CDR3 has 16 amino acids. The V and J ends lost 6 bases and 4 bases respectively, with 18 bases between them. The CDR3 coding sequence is TGTGCCAGCAGAGCCCCCGGGACCACGAGCACCGGGGAGCTGTTTTTT. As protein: CASRAPGTTSTGELFF.

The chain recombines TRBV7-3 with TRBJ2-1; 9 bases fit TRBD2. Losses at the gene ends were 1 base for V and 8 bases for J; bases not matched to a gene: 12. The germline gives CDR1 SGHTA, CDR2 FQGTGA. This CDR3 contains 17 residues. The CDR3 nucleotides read TGTGCCAGCAGCTTAAGGGCTCGCGGGGGGGCCAGGGATGAGCAGTTCTTC. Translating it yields CASSLRARGGARDEQFF.

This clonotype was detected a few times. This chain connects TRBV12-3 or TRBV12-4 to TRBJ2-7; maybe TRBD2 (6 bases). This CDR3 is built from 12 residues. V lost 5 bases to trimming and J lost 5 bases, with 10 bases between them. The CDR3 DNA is TGTGCCAGCAGTGCTTGGGGGGACGAGCAGTACTTC. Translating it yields CASSAWGDEQYF.

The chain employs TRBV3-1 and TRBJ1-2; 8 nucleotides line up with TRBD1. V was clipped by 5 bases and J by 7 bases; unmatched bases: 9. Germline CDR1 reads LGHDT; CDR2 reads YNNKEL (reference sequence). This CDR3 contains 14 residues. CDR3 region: CASSAAGGAGGYTF. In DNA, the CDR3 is TGTGCCAGCAGCGCCGCAGGGGGCGCGGGTGGCTACACCTTC.

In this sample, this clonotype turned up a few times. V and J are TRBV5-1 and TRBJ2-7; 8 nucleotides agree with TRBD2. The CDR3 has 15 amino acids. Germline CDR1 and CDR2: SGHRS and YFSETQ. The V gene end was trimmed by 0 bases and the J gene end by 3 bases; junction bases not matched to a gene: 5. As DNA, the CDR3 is TGCGCCAGCAGCTTGGTGCGGGGGGCTGTCTACGAGCAGTACTTC. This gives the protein CASSLVRGAVYEQYF. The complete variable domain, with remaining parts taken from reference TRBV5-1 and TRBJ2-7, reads KAGVTQTPRYLIKTRGQQVTLSCSPISGHRSVSWYQQTPGQGLQFLFEYFSETQRNKGNFPGRFSGRQFSNSRSEMNVSTLELGDSALYLCASSLVRGAVYEQYFGPGTRLTVT.

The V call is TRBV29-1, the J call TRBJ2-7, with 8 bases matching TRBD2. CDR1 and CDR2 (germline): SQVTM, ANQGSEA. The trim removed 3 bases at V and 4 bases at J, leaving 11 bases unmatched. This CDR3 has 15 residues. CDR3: CSVEELAGTGYEQYF. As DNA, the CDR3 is TGCAGCGTTGAGGAGCTAGCGGGTACGGGATACGAGCAGTACTTC.

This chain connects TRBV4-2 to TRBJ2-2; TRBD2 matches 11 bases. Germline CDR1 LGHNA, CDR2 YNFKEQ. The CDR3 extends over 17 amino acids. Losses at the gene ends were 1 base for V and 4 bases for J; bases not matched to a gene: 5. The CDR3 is CASSQVVAGGPTGELFF. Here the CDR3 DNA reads TGTGCCAGCAGCCAAGTGGTAGCGGGAGGGCCCACCGGGGAGCTGTTTTTT.

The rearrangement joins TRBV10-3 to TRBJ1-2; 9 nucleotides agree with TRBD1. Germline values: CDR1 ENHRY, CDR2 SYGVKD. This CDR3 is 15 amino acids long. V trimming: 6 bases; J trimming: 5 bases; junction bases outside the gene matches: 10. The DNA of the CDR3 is TGTGCCATCAGCCCGGACAGGGGCTTACGATATGGCTACACCTTC. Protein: CAISPDRGLRYGYTF.

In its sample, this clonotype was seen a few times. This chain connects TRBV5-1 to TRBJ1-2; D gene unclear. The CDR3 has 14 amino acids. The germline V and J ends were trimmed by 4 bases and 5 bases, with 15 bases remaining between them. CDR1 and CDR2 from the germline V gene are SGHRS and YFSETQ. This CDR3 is CASSADEARYGYTF. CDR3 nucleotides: TGCGCCAGCAGCGCGGACGAGGCCCGATATGGCTACACCTTC.

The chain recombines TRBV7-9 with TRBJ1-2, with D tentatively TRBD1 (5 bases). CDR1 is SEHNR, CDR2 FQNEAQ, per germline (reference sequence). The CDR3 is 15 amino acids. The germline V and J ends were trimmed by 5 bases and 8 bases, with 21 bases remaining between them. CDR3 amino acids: CASSPDDSGVEGYTF. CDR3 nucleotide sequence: TGTGCCAGCAGCCCAGACGACAGCGGGGTTGAGGGCTACACCTTC.

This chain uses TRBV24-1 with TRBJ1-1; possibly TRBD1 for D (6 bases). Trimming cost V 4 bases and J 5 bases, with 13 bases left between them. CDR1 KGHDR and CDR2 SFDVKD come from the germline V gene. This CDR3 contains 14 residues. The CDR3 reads CATSDRSTGTEAFF. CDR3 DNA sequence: TGTGCCACCAGTGACCGAAGCACAGGGACTGAAGCTTTCTTT.

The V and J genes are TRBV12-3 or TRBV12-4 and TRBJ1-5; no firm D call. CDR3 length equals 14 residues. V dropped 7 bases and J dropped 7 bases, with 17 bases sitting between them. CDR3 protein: CASTLLHKGQPQHF. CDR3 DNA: TGTGCCAGCACCCTGCTTCACAAAGGCCAGCCCCAGCATTTT.

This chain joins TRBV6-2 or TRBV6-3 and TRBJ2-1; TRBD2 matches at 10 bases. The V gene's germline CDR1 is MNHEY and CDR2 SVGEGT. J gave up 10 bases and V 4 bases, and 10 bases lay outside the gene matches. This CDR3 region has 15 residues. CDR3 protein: CASSSASGRVGEQFF. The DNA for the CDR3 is TGTGCCAGCAGTTCGGCTAGCGGGAGAGTGGGGGAGCAGTTCTTC.

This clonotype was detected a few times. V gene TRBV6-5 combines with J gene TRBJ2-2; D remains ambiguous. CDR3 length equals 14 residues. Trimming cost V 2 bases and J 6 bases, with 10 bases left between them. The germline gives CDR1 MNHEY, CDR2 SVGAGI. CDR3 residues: CASSYDLGPGELFF. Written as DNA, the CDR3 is TGTGCCAGCAGTTACGATCTGGGCCCCGGGGAGCTGTTTTTT.

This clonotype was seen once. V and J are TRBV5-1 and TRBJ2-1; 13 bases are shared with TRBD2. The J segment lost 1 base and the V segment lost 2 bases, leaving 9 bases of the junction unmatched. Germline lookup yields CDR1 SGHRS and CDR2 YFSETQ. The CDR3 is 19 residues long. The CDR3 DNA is TGCGCCAGCAGCTTTTTAGCACTAGCGGGGGGGCAGTCCTACAATGAGCAGTTCTTC. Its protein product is CASSFLALAGGQSYNEQFF.

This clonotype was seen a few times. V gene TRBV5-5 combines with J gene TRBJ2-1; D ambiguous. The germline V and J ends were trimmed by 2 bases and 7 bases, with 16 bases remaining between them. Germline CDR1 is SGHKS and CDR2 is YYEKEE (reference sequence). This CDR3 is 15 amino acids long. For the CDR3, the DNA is TGTGCCAGCAGCTTTGACCCAGCTGGACGGAATGAGCAGTTCTTC. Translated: CASSFDPAGRNEQFF.

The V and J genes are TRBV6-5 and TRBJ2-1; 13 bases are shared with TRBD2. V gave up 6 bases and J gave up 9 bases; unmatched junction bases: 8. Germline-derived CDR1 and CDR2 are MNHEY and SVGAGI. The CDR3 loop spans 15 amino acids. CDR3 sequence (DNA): TGTGCCAGCAGATCACTAGCGGGGGGGTTTGGTGAGCAGTTCTTC. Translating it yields CASRSLAGGFGEQFF.

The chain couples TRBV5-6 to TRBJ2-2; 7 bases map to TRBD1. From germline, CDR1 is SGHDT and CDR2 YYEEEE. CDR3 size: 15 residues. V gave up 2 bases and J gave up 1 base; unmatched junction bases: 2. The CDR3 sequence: CASSFAGGNTGELFF. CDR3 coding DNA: TGTGCCAGCAGCTTCGCAGGGGGGAACACCGGGGAGCTGTTTTTT.

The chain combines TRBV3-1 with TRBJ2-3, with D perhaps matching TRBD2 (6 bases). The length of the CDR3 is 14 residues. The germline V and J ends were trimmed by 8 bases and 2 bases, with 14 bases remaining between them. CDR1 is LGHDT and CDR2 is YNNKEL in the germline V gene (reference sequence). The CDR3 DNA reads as TGTGCCAGCCGATCGGGGGTCACCACAGATACGCAGTATTTT. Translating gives CASRSGVTTDTQYF.

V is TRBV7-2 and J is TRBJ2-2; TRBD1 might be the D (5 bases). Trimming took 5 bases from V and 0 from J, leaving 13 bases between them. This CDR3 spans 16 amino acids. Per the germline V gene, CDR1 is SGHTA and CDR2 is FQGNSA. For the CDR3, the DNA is TGTGCCAGCAGCGCAGGGTGGGGCCCGAACACCGGGGAGCTGTTTTTT. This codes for CASSAGWGPNTGELFF.

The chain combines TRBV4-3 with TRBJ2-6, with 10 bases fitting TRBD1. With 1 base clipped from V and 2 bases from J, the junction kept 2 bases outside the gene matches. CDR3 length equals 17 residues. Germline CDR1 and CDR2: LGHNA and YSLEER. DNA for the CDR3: TGCGCCAGCAGCCAAGGACAGGGGGCTCCTGGGGCCAACGTCCTGACTTTC. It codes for CASSQGQGAPGANVLTF.